Described below is a single T cell receptor beta chain sequence and its context. The data were obtained in a study of blood T cell repertoires in COVID-19. In the study overall: From the United States, Italy and Spain came samples of acute and convalescent COVID-19.

The germline V and J ends were trimmed by 1 base and 6 bases, with 16 bases remaining between them. The CDR3 runs 16 residues. Germline V gene sequence: CDR1 MGHRA, CDR2 YSYEKL. Measured with immunoSEQ multiplex PCR; TCRdb has only the in-frame clones, and not every one. The sample lists about 120,000 clones, about nine tenths occurring once. Sample: peripheral blood. The chain links TRBV4-1 to TRBJ1-5; no clear D gene. This receptor was identified in a man in his forties with acute or convalescent COVID-19. Here the CDR3 DNA reads TGCGCCAGCAGCCAAGGACTCGGCAGTCCGAGTCAGCCCCAGCATTTT. Amino acids: CASSQGLGSPSQPQHF.